This T cell receptor (beta chain) was observed in a study of PD-1 blockade in mismatch repair-deficient tumors. The wider study: Patients had 11 to 13 mismatch repair-deficient cancer types and were previously treated and progressing. Points from the study as a whole: Tumor-resident clones, often absent from pretreatment blood, expanded after pembrolizumab and then contracted.

Of note for this clone: Its antigen remains unknown.

TCRdb's copy holds only in-frame clones and misses some; the assay was immunoSEQ multiplex PCR. The sample records some 120,000 clones, approximately 90% being singletons. Every patient had mismatch repair deficiency by PCR or immunohistochemistry. A few pembrolizumab responders had their TCRs sequenced. V was clipped by 4 bases and J by 6 bases; unmatched bases: 17. The germline V gene has CDR1 MGHRA and CDR2 YSYEKL. This CDR3 has 18 amino acids. The receptor was isolated from an adult with mismatch repair-deficient cancer. This material consisted of peripheral blood, taken 44 weeks after starting pembrolizumab. The chain carries TRBV4-1 and TRBJ2-1; 8 nucleotides align to TRBD2. CDR3 coding DNA: TGCGCCAGCAGCCTCAGGTTGGAGAGACTAGCGTATCTCAATGAGCAGTTCTTC. This sequence encodes CASSLRLERLAYLNEQFF.